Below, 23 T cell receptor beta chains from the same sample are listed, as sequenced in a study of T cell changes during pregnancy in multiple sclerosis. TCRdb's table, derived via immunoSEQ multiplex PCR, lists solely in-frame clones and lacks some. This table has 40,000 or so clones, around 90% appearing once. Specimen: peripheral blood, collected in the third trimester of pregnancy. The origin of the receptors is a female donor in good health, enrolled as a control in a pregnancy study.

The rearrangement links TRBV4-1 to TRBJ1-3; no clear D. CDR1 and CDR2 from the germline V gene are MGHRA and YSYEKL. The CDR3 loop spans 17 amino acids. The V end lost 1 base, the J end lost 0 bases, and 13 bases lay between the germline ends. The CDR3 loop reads CASSQVEDSSSGNTIYF. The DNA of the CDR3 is TGCGCCAGCAGCCAAGTAGAGGACTCGAGCTCTGGAAACACCATATATTTT.

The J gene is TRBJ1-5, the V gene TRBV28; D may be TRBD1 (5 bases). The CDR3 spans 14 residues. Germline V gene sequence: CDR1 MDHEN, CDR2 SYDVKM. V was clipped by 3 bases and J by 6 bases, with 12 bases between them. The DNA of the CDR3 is TGTGCCAGCAGTTTCGGGGGTGGAGGTCAGCCCCAGCATTTT. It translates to CASSFGGGGQPQHF. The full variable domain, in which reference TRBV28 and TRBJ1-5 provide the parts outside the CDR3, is DVKVTQSSRYLVKRTGEKVFLECVQDMDHENMFWYRQDPGLGLRLIYFSYDVKMKEKGDIPEGYSVSREKKERFSLILESASTNQTSMYLCASSFGGGGQPQHFGDGTRLSIL.

CDR3 in amino acids: CASSVGQGTEAFF. In DNA, the CDR3 is TGTGCCAGCAGCGTAGGACAGGGCACTGAAGCTTTCTTT. The chain recombines TRBV9 with TRBJ1-1; 7 bases are shared with TRBD1. The germline CDR1 and CDR2 sequences are SGDLS and YYNGEE. CDR3 size: 13 residues. V shed 0 bases, J shed 4 bases, and the junction held 0 bases outside the gene matches.

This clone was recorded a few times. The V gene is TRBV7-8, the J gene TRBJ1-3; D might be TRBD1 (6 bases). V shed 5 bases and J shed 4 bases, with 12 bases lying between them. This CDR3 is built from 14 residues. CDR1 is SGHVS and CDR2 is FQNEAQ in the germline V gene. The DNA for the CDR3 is TGTGCCAGCAGCATAGGGACATCCGGAAACACCATATATTTT. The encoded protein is CASSIGTSGNTIYF.

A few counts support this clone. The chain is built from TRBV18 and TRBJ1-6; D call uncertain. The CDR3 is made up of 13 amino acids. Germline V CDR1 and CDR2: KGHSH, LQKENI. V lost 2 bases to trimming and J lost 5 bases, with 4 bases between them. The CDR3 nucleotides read TGTGCCAGCTCACCATTCAATAATTCACCCCTCCACTTT. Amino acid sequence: CASSPFNNSPLHF.

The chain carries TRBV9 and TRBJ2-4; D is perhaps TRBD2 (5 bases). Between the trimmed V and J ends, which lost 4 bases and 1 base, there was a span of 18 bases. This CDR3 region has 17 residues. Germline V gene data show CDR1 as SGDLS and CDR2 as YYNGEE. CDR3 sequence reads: CASSPQKVGVAKNIQYF. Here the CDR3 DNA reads TGTGCCAGCAGCCCCCAGAAGGTGGGAGTGGCCAAAAACATTCAGTACTTC.

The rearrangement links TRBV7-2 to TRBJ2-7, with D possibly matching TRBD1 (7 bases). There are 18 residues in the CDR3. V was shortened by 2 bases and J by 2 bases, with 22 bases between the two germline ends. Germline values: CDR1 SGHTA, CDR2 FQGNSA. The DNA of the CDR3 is TGTGCCAGCAGCTTATTTGCTGCAGGGGGGCTGAACCCCTACGAGCAGTACTTC. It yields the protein CASSLFAAGGLNPYEQYF. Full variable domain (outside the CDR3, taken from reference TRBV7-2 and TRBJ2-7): GAGVSQSPSNKVTEKGKDVELRCDPISGHTALYWYRQSLGQGLEFLIYFQGNSAPDKSGLPSDRFSAERTGGSVSTLTIQRTQQEDSAVYLCASSLFAAGGLNPYEQYFGPGTRLTVT.

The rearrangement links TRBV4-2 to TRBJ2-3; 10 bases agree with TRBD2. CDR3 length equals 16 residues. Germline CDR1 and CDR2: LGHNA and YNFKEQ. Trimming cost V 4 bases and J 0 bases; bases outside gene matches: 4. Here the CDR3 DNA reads TGTGCCAGCAGCCTTACTAGCGGGGTTAGCACAGATACGCAGTATTTT. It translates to CASSLTSGVSTDTQYF.

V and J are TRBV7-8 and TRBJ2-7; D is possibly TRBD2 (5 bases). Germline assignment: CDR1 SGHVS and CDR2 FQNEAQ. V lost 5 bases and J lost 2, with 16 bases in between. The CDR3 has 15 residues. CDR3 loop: CASSPSRLWTYEQYF. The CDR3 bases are TGTGCCAGCAGCCCTAGCAGGCTTTGGACCTACGAGCAGTACTTC.

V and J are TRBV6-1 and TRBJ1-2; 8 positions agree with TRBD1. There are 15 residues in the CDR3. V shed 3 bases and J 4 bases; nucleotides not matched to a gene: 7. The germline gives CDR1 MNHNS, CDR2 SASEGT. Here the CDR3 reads CASSDATGGGYGYTF. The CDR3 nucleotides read TGTGCCAGCAGTGATGCTACAGGGGGGGGCTATGGCTACACCTTC.

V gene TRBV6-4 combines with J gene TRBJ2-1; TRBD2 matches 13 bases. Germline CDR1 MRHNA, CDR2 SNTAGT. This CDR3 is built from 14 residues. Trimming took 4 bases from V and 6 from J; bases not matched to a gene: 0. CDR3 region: CASSGLAGGNEQFF. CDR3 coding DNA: TGTGCCAGCAGTGGACTAGCGGGGGGCAATGAGCAGTTCTTC.

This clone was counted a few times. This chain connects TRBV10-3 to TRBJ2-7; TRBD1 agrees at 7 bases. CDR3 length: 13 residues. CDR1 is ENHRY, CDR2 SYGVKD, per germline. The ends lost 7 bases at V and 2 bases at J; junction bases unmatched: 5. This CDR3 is CAIKGTETYEQYF. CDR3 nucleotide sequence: TGTGCCATCAAAGGGACAGAAACCTACGAGCAGTACTTC.

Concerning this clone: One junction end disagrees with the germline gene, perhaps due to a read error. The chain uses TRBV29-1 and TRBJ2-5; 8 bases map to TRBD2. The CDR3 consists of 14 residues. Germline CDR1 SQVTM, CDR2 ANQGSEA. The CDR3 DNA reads TGCAGCGACTCAGGCCGGGAGGGGGGAGAGACCCGGTACTTC. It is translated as CSDSGREGGETRYF.

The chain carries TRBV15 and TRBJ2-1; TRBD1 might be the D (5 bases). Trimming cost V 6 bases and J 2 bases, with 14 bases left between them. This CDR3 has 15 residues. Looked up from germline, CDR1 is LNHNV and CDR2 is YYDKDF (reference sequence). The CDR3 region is CATRTAQSPYNEQFF. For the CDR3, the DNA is TGTGCCACCAGGACAGCCCAATCCCCCTACAATGAGCAGTTCTTC.

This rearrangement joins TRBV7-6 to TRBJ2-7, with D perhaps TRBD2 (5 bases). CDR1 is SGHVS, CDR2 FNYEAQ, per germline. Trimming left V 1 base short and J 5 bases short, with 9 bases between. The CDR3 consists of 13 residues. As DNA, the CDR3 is TGTGCCAGCAGCTTAGAACTAGGCAACGAGCAGTACTTC. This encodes CASSLELGNEQYF.

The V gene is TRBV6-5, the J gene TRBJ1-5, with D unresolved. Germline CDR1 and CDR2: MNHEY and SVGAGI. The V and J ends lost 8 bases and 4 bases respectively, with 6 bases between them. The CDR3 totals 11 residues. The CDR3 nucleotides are TGTGCCAGCGGCCCAAATCAGCCCCAGCATTTT. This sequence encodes CASGPNQPQHF.

The CDR3 sequence is CASSVSGADVPYGYTF. In DNA, the CDR3 is TGTGCCAGCAGCGTCTCGGGAGCAGACGTGCCCTATGGCTACACCTTC. The V call is TRBV9, the J call TRBJ1-2, with D uncertain. CDR3 length equals 16 residues. V shed 2 bases and J shed 4 bases, with 18 bases lying between them. Germline values: CDR1 SGDLS, CDR2 YYNGEE.

CDR3 sequence: CASSQGTSGGNTDTQYF. The CDR3, as DNA: TGCGCCAGCAGCCAAGGGACTAGCGGGGGGAACACAGATACGCAGTATTTT. V is TRBV4-3 and J is TRBJ2-3, with 14 bases lining up with TRBD2. Germline loops: CDR1 LGHNA, CDR2 YSLEER. The trim removed 1 base at V and 2 bases at J, leaving 2 bases unmatched. The CDR3 is 17 amino acids.

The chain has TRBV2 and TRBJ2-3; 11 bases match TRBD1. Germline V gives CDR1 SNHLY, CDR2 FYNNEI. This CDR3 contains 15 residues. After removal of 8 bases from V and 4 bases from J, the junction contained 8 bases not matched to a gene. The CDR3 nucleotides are TGTGCCAGCGCTCCGGGACAGGGGGTGTCAGATACGCAGTATTTT. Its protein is CASAPGQGVSDTQYF.

In DNA, the CDR3 is TGTGCCAGCAGCCTTGGGGCCTGGCGGAGCACAGATACGCAGTATTTT. Its translation: CASSLGAWRSTDTQYF. The V call is TRBV28, the J call TRBJ2-3, with a possible D match to TRBD1 (5 bases). The length of the CDR3 is 16 residues. Germline-derived CDR1 and CDR2 are MDHEN and SYDVKM. The ends were cut back, 6 bases at V and 0 bases at J, with 16 bases in the middle.

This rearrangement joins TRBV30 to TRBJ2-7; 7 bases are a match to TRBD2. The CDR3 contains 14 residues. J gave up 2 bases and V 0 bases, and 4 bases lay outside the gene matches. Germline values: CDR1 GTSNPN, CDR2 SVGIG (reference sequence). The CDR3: CAWSVRGRPYEQYF. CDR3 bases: TGTGCCTGGAGTGTACGCGGGAGACCCTACGAGCAGTACTTC.

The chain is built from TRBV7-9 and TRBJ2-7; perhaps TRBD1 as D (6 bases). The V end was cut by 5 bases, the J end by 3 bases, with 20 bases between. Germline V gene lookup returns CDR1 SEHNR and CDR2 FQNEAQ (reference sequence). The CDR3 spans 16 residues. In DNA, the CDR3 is TGTGCCAGCAGCCCGACACAGGGCCCTACCTACTACGAGCAGTACTTC. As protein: CASSPTQGPTYYEQYF. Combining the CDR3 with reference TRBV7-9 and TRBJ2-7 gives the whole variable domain DTGVSQNPRHKITKRGQNVTFRCDPISEHNRLYWYRQTLGQGPEFLTYFQNEAQLEKSRLLSDRFSAERPKGSFSTLEIQRTEQGDSAMYLCASSPTQGPTYYEQYFGPGTRLTVT.

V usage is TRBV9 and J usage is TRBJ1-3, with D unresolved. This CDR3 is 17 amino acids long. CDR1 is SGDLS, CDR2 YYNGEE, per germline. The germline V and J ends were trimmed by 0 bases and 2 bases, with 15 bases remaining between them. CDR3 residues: CASSVGRGDRAGNTIYF. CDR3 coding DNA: TGTGCCAGCAGCGTAGGTCGAGGAGACCGCGCTGGAAACACCATATATTTT.